This T cell receptor (beta chain) emerged from a study of cytomegalovirus exposure and HLA in healthy donors. Use of 60 Vbeta and 13 Jbeta primers characterized the PCR. Assay: immunoSEQ multiplex PCR; the TCRdb copy retains only in-frame clones and omits some. The sample comprises around 90,000 clones, approximately 56% of which are singletons, and roughly 6% rests with the top ten. This CDR3 has 14 amino acids. Germline V lookup: CDR1 SGDLS, CDR2 YYNGEE. V lost 0 bases, J lost 4 bases, and 10 bases lay in between. This TCR derives from a woman aged 25 to 39 in good health and CMV-seropositive. Sequencing was performed on PBMCs. The V and J genes are TRBV9 and TRBJ1-1, with TRBD1 as a possible D gene (5 bases). CDR3 sequence reads: CASSVEVGGTEAFF. DNA of the CDR3: TGTGCCAGCAGCGTAGAGGTGGGGGGCACTGAAGCTTTCTTT.